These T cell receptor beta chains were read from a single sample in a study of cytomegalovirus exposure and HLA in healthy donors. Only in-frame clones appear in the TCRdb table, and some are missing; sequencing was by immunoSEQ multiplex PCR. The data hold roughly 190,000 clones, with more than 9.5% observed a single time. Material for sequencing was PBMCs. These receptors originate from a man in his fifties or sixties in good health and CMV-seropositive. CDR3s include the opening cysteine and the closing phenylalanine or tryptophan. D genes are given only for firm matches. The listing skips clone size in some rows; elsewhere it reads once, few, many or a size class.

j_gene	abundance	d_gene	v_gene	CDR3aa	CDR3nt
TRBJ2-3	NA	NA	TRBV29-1	CSAPSAGTDTQYF	TGCAGCGCACCGTCAGCGGGCACAGATACGCAGTATTTT
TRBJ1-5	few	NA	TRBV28	CASRGRGGGDFVQPQHF	TGTGCCAGCCGAGGGAGAGGAGGAGGGGATTTCGTTCAGCCCCAGCATTTT
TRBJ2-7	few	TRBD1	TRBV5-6	CASSPGDSAYEQYF	TGTGCCAGCAGCCCCGGGGACAGTGCGTACGAGCAGTACTTC
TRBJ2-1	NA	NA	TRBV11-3	CASSLNTYNEQFF	TGTGCCAGCAGCTTAAACACCTACAATGAGCAGTTCTTC
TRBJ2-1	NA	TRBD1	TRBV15	CATTSRDRYNEQFF	TGTGCCACGACGTCCCGGGACAGATACAATGAGCAGTTCTTC
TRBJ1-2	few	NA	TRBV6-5	CASSPTRQALAF	TGTGCCAGCAGTCCCACCCGACAGGCACTAGCCTTC
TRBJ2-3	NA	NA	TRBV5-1	CASSFGDTQYF	TGCGCCAGCAGCTTCGGAGATACGCAGTATTTT
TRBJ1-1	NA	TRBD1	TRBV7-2	CASSLAGTGNTEAFF	TGTGCCAGCAGCTTAGCCGGGACAGGGAACACTGAAGCTTTCTTT
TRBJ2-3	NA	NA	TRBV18	CASSPDRPSGSTDTQYF	TGTGCCAGCTCACCCGACCGACCCAGCGGAAGCACAGATACGCAGTATTTT
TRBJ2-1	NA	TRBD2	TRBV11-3	CASSKGGSGGVNEQFF	TGTGCCAGCAGTAAGGGGGGTAGCGGGGGGGTTAATGAGCAGTTCTTC
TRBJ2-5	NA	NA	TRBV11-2	CASSPDLVRETQYF	TGTGCCAGCAGTCCAGACCTAGTGAGGGAGACCCAGTACTTC
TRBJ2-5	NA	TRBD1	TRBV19	CASSGTGQGTETQYF	TGTGCCAGTAGTGGTACGGGACAGGGGACAGAGACCCAGTACTTC
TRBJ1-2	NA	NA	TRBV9	CASRGGAGVYGYTF	TGTGCCAGCAGGGGAGGGGCAGGGGTCTATGGCTACACCTTC
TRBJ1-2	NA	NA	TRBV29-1	CSVEGVGGSGYTF	TGCAGCGTTGAGGGAGTGGGGGGGTCTGGCTACACCTTC
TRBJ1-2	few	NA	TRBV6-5	CASRIRRDTGYGYTF	TGTGCCAGCAGAATACGCAGGGACACCGGCTATGGCTACACCTTC
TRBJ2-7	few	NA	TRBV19	CASSIESSYEQYF	TGTGCCAGTAGTATTGAGAGCTCCTACGAGCAGTACTTC
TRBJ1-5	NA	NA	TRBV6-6	CASSRQENQPQHF	TGTGCCAGCAGTAGACAGGAGAATCAGCCCCAGCATTTT
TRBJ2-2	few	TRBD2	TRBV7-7	CASSLSGAPGELFF	TGTGCTAGCAGCTTAAGCGGGGCCCCCGGGGAGCTGTTTTTT
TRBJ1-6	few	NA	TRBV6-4	CASSDVGGSQGPLHF	TGTGCCAGCAGTGACGTCGGCGGCAGCCAGGGACCCCTCCACTTT